This T cell receptor (beta chain) was observed in a study of T cell clusters in autoimmune cytopenias. Overall study results and limits: TRB repertoire shifts in secondary cytopenia and chronic lymphocytic leukemia mostly reflected lymphoma, not autoimmunity. Active autoimmune hepatitis patients had approximately 3.2-fold fewer exclusive TRB clusters than healthy donors. No experiment has yet validated the function of the T cell clusters defined in silico.

Germline V CDR1 and CDR2: DFQATT, SNEGSKA (reference sequence). This CDR3 comprises 12 residues. Approximately 36,000 genome equivalents of blood DNA were amplified for TRB. TRB was amplified by touch-down multiplex PCR, primer pools A and B combined. TCRdb reprocessed the multiplex PCR reads, with one entry per CDR3 protein and no DNA. This table holds approximately 6,000 distinct CDR3 sequences. With regard to this clonotype: What it binds is unknown.

J is TRBJ2-5 and V is TRBV20-1. The origin of this receptor is a human donor with an autoimmune cytopenia or autoimmune hepatitis (not recorded which). Sequencing was carried out using peripheral blood. The CDR3 is CSVRGYQETQYF.